These 2 T cell receptor beta chains originate from one sample sequenced in a study of blood T cell repertoires in COVID-19. Repertoires were generated with immunoSEQ multiplex PCR, while TCRdb's copy carries only in-frame clones and drops some. Of 93,000 or so clones listed, roughly nine tenths were seen once; the top ten hold roughly 17%. The sample was peripheral blood. The receptors derive from a woman older than 75 in a cohort sampled during active COVID-19.

The chain combines TRBV6-5 with TRBJ2-5; D is unclear. Germline V CDR1 and CDR2: MNHEY, SVGAGI. V was cut by 8 bases and J by 4 bases, with 8 bases left in between. The CDR3 spans 11 residues. The CDR3 region has the DNA TGTGCCAGCTGGCTCGCAGAGACCCAGTACTTC. It yields the protein CASWLAETQYF.

This sequence joins TRBV29-1 and TRBJ1-1, with no clear D. This CDR3 spans 12 amino acids. Germline V gene lookup returns CDR1 SQVTM and CDR2 ANQGSEA. Trimming pared 3 bases from V and 0 bases from J, leaving 5 bases between. This CDR3 is CSVEGLNTEAFF. CDR3 in DNA: TGCAGCGTTGAGGGCTTGAACACTGAAGCTTTCTTT.